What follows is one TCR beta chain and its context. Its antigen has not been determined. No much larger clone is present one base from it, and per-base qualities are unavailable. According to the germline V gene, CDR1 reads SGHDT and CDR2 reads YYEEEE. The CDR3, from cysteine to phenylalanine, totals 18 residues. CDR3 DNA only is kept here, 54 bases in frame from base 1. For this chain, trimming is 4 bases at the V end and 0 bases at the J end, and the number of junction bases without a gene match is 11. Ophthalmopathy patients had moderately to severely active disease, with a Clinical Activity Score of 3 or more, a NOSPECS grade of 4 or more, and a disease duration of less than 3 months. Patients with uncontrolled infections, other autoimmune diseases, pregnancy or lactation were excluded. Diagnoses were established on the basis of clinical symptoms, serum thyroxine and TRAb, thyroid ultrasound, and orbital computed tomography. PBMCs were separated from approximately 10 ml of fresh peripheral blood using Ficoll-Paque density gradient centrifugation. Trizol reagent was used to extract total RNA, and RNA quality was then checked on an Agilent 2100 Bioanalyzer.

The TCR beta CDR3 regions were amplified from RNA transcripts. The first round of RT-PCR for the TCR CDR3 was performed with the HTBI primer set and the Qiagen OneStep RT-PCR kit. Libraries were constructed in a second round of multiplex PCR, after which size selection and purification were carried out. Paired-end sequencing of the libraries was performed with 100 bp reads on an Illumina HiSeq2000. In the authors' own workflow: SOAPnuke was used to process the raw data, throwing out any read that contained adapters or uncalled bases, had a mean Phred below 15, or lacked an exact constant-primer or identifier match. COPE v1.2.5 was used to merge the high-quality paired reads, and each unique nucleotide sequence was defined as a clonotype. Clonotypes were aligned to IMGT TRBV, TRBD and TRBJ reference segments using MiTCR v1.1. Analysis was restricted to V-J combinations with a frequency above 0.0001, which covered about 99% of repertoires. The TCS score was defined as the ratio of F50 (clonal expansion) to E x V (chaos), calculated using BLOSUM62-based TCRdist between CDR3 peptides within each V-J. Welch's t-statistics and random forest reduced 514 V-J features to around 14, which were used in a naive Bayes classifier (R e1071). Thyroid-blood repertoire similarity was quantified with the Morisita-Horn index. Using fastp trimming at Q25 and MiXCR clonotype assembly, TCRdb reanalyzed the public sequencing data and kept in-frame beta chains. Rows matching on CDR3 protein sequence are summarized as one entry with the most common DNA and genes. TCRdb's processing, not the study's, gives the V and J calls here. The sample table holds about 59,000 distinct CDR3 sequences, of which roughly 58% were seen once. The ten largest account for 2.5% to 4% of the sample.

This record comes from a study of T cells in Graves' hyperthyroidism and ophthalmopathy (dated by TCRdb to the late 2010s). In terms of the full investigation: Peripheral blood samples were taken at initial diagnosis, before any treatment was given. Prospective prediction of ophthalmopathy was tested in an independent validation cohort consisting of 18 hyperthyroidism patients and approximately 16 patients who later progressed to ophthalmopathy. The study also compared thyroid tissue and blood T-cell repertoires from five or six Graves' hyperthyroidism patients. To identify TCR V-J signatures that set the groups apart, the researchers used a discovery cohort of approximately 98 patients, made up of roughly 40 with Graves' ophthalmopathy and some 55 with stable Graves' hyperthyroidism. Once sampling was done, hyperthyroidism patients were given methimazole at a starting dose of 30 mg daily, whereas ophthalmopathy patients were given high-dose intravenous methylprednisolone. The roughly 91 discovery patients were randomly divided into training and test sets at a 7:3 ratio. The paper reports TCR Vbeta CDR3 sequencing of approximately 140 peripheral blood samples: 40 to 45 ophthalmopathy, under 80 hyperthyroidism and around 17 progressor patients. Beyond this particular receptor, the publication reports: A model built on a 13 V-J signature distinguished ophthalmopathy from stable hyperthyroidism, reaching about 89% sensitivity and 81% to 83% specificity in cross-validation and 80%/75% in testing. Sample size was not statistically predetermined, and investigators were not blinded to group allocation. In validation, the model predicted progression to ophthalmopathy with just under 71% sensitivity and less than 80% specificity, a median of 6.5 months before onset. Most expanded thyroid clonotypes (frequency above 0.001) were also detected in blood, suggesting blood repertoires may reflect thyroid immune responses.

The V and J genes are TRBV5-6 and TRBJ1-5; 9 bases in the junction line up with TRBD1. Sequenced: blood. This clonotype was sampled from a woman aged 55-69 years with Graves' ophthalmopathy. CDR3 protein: CASSPPSGQGYSNQPQHF. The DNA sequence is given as TGTGCCAGCAGCCCACCTTCTGGACAGGGGTATAGCAATCAGCCCCAGCATTTT.